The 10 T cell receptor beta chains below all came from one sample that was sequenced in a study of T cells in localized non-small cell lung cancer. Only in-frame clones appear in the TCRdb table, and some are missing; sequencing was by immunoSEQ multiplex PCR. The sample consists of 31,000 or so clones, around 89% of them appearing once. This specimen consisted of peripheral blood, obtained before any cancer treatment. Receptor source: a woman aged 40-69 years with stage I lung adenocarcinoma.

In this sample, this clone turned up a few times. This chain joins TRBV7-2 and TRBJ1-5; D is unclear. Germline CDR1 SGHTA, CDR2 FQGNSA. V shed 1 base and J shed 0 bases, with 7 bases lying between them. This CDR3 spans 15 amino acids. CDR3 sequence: CASSLVAVSNQPQHF. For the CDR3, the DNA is TGTGCCAGCAGCTTAGTAGCCGTTAGCAATCAGCCCCAGCATTTT.

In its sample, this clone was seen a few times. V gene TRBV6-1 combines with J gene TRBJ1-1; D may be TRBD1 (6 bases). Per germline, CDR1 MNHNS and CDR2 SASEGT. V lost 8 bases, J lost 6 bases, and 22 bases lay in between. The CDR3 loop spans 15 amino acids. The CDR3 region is CASGEPQGFPAEAFF. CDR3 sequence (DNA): TGTGCCAGCGGGGAACCTCAGGGGTTCCCGGCTGAAGCTTTCTTT.

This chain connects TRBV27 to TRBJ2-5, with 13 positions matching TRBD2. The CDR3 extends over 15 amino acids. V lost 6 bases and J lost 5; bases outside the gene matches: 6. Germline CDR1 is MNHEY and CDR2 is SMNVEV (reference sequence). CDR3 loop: CASRRTSGSRETQYF. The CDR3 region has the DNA TGTGCCAGCAGGCGGACTAGCGGGAGTAGGGAGACCCAGTACTTC.

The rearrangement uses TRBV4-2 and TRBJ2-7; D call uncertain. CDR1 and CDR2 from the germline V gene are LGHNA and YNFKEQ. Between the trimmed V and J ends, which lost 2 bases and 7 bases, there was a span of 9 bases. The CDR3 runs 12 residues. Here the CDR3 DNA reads TGTGCCAGCAGCCAAAGCGCCGCAGAGCAGTACTTC. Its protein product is CASSQSAAEQYF.

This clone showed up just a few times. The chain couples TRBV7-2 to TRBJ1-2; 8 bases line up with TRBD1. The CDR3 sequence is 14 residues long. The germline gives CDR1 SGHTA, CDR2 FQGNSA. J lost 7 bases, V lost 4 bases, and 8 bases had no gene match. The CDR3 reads CASSSGTGGLGYTF. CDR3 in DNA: TGTGCCAGCAGCTCCGGGACAGGAGGCCTTGGCTACACCTTC.

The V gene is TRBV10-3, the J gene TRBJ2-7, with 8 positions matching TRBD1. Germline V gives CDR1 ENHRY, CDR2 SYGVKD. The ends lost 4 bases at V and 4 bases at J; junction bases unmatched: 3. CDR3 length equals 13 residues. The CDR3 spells CAISGTGGYEQYF. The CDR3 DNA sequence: TGTGCCATCAGTGGAACAGGGGGTTACGAGCAGTACTTC.

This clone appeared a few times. CDR3 in amino acids: CASSLEPYPNTEAFF. The CDR3 region has the DNA TGTGCCAGCAGCTTAGAACCTTATCCGAACACTGAAGCTTTCTTT. The genes are TRBV11-2 and TRBJ1-1; D is unresolved. The germline V and J ends were trimmed by 0 bases and 1 base, with 9 bases remaining between them. CDR3 length: 15 amino acids. CDR1 is SGHAT, CDR2 FQNNGV, per germline.

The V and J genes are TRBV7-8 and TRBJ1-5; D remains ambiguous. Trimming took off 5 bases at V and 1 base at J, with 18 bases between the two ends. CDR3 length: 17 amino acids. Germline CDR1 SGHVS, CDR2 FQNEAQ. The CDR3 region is CASSPWRVPGSNQPQHF. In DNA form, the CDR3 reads TGTGCCAGCAGCCCTTGGAGGGTCCCAGGCAGCAATCAGCCCCAGCATTTT.

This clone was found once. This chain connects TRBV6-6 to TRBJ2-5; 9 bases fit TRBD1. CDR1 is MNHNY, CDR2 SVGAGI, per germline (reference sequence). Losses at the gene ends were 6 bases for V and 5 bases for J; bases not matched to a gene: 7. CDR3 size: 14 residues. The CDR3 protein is CASRVQGAGETQYF. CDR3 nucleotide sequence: TGTGCCAGCAGGGTACAGGGGGCAGGCGAGACCCAGTACTTC.

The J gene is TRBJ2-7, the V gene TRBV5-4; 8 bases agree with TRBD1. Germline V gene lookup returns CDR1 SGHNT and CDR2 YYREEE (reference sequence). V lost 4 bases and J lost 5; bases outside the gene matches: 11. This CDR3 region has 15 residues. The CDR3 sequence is CASSPSRGQGHEQYF. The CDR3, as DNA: TGTGCCAGCAGCCCGAGTCGAGGACAGGGCCACGAGCAGTACTTC.